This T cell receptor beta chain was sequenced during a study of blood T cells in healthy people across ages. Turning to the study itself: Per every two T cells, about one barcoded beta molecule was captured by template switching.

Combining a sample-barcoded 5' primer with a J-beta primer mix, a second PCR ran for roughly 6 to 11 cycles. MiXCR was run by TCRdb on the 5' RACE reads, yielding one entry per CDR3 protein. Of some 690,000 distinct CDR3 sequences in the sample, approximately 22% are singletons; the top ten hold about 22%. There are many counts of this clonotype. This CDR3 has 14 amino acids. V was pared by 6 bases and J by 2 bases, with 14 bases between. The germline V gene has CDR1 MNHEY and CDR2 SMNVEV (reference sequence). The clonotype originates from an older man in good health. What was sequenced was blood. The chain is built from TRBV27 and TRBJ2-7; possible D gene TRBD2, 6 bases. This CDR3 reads CASRSLGGPYEQYF. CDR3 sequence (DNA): TGTGCCAGCAGGTCCTTGGGGGGACCCTACGAGCAGTACTTC.